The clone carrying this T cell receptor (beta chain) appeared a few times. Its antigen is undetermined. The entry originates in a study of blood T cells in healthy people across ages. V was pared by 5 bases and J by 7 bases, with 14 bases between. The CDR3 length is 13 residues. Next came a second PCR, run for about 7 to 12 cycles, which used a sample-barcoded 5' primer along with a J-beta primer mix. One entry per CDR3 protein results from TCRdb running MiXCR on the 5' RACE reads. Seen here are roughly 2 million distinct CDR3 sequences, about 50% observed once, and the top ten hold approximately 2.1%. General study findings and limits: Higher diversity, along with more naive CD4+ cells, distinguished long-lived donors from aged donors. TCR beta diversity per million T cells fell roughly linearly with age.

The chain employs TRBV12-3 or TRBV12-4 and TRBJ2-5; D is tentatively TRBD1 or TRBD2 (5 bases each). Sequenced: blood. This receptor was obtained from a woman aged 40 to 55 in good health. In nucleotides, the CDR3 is TGTGCCAGCAGTAAGGACTGGGGCGGGACCCAGTACTTC. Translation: CASSKDWGGTQYF.